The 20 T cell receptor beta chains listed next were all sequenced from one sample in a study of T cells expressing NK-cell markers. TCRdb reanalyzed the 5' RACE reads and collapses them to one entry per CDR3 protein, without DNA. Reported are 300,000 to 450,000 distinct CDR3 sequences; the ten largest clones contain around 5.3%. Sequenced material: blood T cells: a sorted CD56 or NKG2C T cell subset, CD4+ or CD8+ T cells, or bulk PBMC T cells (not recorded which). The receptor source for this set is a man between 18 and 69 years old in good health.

This CDR3 reads CASSLSRRAAKNIQYF. J is TRBJ2-4 and V is TRBV5-6; the TRBD1 assignment by TCRdb is unverifiable without DNA. There are 16 residues in the CDR3. Germline CDR1 SGHDT, CDR2 YYEEEE.

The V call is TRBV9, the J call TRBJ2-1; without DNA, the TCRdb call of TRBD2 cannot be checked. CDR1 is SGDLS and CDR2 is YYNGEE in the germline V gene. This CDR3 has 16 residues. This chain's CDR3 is CASSPWWGLRYNEQFF.

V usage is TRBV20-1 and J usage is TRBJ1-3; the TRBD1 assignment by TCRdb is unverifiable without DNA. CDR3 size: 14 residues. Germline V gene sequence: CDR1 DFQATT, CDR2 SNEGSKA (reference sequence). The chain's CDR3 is CSARGRGIGNTIYF.

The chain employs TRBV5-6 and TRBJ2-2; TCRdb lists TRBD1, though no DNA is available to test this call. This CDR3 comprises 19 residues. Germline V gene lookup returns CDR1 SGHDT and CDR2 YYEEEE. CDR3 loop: CASSLEGAAEGLDTGELFF.

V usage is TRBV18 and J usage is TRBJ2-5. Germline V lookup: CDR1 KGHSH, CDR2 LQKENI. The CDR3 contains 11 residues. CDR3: CASLDQETQYF.

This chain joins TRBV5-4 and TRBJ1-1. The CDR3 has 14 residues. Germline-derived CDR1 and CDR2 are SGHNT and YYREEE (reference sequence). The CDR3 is CASSLILRKSEAFF.

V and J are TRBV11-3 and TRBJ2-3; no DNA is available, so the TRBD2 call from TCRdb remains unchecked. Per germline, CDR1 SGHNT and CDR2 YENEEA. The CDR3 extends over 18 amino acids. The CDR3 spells CASSSPGLAGGPTDTQYF.

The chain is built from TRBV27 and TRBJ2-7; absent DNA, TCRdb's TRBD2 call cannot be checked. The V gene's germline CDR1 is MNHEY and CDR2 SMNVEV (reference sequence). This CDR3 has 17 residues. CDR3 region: CASSPRLSGAYSYEQYF.

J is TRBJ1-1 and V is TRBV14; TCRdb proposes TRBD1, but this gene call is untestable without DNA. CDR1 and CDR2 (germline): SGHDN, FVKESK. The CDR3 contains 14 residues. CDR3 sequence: CASTPQGVNTEAFF. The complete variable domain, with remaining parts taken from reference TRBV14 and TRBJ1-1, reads EAGVTQFPSHSVIEKGQTVTLRCDPISGHDNLYWYRRVMGKEIKFLLHFVKESKQDESGMPNNRFLAERTGGTYSTLKVQPAELEDSGVYFCASTPQGVNTEAFFGQGTRLTVV.

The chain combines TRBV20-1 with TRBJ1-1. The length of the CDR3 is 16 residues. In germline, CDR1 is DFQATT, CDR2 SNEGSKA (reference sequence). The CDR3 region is CSARDLGRRMNTEAFF.

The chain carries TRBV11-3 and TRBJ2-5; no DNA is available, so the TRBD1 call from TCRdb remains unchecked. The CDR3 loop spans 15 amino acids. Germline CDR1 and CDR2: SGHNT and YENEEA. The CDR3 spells CASSRRTGAQETQYF.

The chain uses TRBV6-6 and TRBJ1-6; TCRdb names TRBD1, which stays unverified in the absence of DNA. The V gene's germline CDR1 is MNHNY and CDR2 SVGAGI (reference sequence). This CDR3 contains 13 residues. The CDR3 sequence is CASARTGYSPLHF.

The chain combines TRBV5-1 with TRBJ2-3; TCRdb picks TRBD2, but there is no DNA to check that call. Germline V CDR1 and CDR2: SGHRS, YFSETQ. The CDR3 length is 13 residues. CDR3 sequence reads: CASSTARGPTQYF.

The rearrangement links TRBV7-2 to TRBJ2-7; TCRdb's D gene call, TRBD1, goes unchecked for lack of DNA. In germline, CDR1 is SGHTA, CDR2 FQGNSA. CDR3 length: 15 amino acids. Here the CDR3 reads CASSLGSGTGVEQYF.

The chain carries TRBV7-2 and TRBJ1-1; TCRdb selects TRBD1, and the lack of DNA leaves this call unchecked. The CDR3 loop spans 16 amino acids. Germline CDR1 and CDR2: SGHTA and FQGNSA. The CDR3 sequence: CASSLGYIRGLGEAFF.

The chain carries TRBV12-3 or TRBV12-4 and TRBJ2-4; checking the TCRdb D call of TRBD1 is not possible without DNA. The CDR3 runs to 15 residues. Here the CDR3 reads CASSLRGQAKNIQYF.

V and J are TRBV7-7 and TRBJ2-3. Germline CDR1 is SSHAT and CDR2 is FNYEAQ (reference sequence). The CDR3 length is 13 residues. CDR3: CASSLKTSGTQYF.

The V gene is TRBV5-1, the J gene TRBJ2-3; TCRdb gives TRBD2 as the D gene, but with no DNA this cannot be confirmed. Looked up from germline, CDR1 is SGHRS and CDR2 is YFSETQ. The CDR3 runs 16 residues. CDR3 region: CASSLQTSGGADTQYF.

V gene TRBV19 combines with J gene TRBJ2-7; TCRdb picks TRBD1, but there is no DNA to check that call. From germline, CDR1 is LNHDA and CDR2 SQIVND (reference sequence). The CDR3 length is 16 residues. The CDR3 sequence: CASSPRGGGGTYEQYF.

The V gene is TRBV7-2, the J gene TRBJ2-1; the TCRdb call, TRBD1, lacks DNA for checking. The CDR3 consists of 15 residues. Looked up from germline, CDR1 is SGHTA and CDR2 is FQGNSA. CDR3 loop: CASSLGSAGVYEQFF.